Presented here are 7 T cell receptor beta chains from one specimen sequenced in a study of graft-versus-host responses after intestinal transplantation. Data came from immunoSEQ multiplex PCR; TCRdb stores just in-frame clones and leaves some out. The table lists about 98,000 clones, around 86% of them singletons. Material: PBMCs, obtained 255 days after intestinal transplant. All receptors come from a human patient who received an intestinal transplant, so some T cells may come from the graft donor.

This clone was detected once. The rearrangement joins TRBV7-9 to TRBJ1-1, with a possible D match to TRBD1 (5 bases). V was cut by 4 bases and J by 3 bases, with 18 bases left in between. The CDR3 contains 16 residues. Germline CDR1 and CDR2: SEHNR and FQNEAQ (reference sequence). In DNA form, the CDR3 reads TGTGCCAGCAGCTACCGGGTGGGGGAAGGAGACACTGAAGCTTTCTTT. Residues: CASSYRVGEGDTEAFF.

This chain connects TRBV7-6 to TRBJ2-2; 8 positions match TRBD2. V dropped 8 bases and J dropped 3; count of bases not matched to a gene: 5. The CDR3 is 14 amino acids. CDR1 and CDR2 from the germline V gene are SGHVS and FNYEAQ. The CDR3: CASVAGGYTGELFF. The DNA of the CDR3 is TGTGCCAGCGTGGCGGGGGGATACACCGGGGAGCTGTTTTTT. Complete variable domain (other parts from reference TRBV7-6 and TRBJ2-2): GAGVSQSPRYKVTKRGQDVALRCDPISGHVSLYWYRQALGQGPEFLTYFNYEAQQDKSGLPNDRFSAERPEGSISTLTIQRTEQRDSAMYRCASVAGGYTGELFFGEGSRLTVL.

The chain combines TRBV28 with TRBJ1-2; 7 bases match TRBD1. The germline V gene encodes CDR1 MDHEN and CDR2 SYDVKM. V shed 1 base and J 1 base; nucleotides not matched to a gene: 6. This CDR3 has 16 residues. CDR3 coding DNA: TGTGCCAGCAGTTTATTGGCGGACAGGTTTAACTATGGCTACACCTTC. This codes for CASSLLADRFNYGYTF.

J is TRBJ2-7 and V is TRBV4-2; D possibly corresponds to TRBD1 (5 bases). Between the trimmed V and J ends, which lost 2 bases and 0 bases, there was a span of 8 bases. The germline V gene has CDR1 LGHNA and CDR2 YNFKEQ. This CDR3 region has 14 residues. For the CDR3, the DNA is TGTGCCAGCAGCCAAAAAGGGGTCTCCTACGAGCAGTACTTC. Translated: CASSQKGVSYEQYF.

The chain links TRBV2 to TRBJ2-3; D is unclear. The CDR3 spans 14 residues. The germline gives CDR1 SNHLY, CDR2 FYNNEI. V was trimmed by 6 bases and J by 6 bases, leaving 16 bases between them. In DNA form, the CDR3 reads TGTGCCAGCAGCGCTGGGCGGAGTACCGATACGCAGTATTTT. Residues: CASSAGRSTDTQYF.

The chain has TRBV27 and TRBJ2-5; 10 bases are a match to TRBD2. This CDR3 contains 15 residues. V dropped 3 bases and J dropped 1; count of bases not matched to a gene: 2. From germline, CDR1 is MNHEY and CDR2 SMNVEV (reference sequence). The CDR3: CASSLTSGRQETQYF. The CDR3 DNA reads TGTGCCAGCAGTTTGACTAGCGGGCGCCAAGAGACCCAGTACTTC.

The table lists this clone with a few counts. The gene calls are TRBV6-5 and TRBJ1-6; no firm D call. The CDR3 runs 15 residues. Trimming left V 7 bases short and J 0 bases short, with 10 bases between. Germline assignment: CDR1 MNHEY and CDR2 SVGAGI. CDR3 amino acids: CASMEGSSYNSPLHF. The CDR3 DNA sequence: TGTGCCAGCATGGAAGGGAGCTCCTATAATTCACCCCTCCACTTT.